The 17 T cell receptor beta chains in this list originate from one sample, sequenced in a study of CD8 T cells in ankylosing spondylitis. Study-wide points: The study identified a TCR beta motif of under ten highly homologous variants that appeared characteristic of ankylosing spondylitis blood.

TCRdb ran MiXCR on the 5' RACE reads and lists one entry per CDR3 protein. The sample has about 330,000 distinct CDR3 sequences, roughly 8% seen once; the top ten hold about 14%. These receptors lack a known antigen. The sample taken for sequencing was blood, either unsorted or a sorted T cell fraction (not recorded which). All receptors come from a male donor with ankylosing spondylitis.

The J gene is TRBJ2-3, the V gene TRBV7-9, with D perhaps assigned TRBD1 or TRBD2 (5 bases each). This CDR3 comprises 16 residues. V dropped 0 bases and J dropped 2 bases, with 12 bases sitting between them. CDR1 and CDR2 (germline): SEHNR, FQNEAQ (reference sequence). The CDR3 here is CASSLAEGPSTDTQYF. The CDR3 nucleotides read TGTGCCAGCAGCTTAGCAGAGGGACCCTCCACAGATACGCAGTATTTT.

This clonotype has just a few counts. This sequence joins TRBV6-1 and TRBJ2-3, with a tentative D call TRBD2 (7 bases). Trimming took off 4 bases at V and 11 bases at J, with 16 bases between the two ends. The germline V gene encodes CDR1 MNHNS and CDR2 SASEGT. The CDR3 loop spans 13 amino acids. The CDR3 region has the DNA TGTGCCAGCAGTGTATTAGGGGGAGGGCAGCAGTATTTT. Translating it yields CASSVLGGGQQYF.

V gene TRBV7-9 combines with J gene TRBJ1-2; D not resolved. Trimming left V 5 bases short and J 5 bases short, with 12 bases between. The CDR3 runs 13 residues. Germline CDR1 is SEHNR and CDR2 is FQNEAQ (reference sequence). The CDR3 protein is CASSPGRPYGYTF. The CDR3 coding sequence is TGTGCCAGCAGCCCTGGACGGCCTTATGGCTACACCTTC.

The V gene is TRBV3-1, the J gene TRBJ1-1; possibly TRBD1 for D (5 bases). The CDR3 has 15 residues. The ends were cut back, 3 bases at V and 4 bases at J, with 15 bases in the middle. Germline V gene sequence: CDR1 LGHDT, CDR2 YNNKEL (reference sequence). CDR3 region: CASSHRVYDGTEAFF. The CDR3 nucleotides are TGTGCCAGCAGCCACAGGGTTTATGATGGCACTGAAGCTTTCTTT.

Of note for this clonotype: A junction end diverges from the germline sequence, so it may reflect a read error. The chain joins TRBV7-7 to TRBJ2-5, with 7 bases matching TRBD2. CDR3 length: 17 amino acids. CDR1 is SSHAT and CDR2 is FNYEAQ in the germline V gene (reference sequence). For the CDR3, the DNA is TGTGCTAGCAGCTTCCGACTAGCAAGTAGATACCAAGAGACCCAGTACTTC. Its protein is CASSFRLASRYQETQYF.

This chain uses TRBV11-2 with TRBJ2-6; 10 nucleotides agree with TRBD2. CDR1 is SGHAT and CDR2 is FQNNGV in the germline V gene. The trim removed 5 bases at V and 0 bases at J, leaving 7 bases unmatched. The CDR3 has 18 residues. CDR3 in amino acids: CASSTLAGGPSGANVLTF. In DNA, the CDR3 is TGTGCCAGCAGCACCTTAGCGGGAGGCCCCTCTGGGGCCAACGTCCTGACTTTC. Using reference TRBV11-2 and TRBJ2-6 for the parts outside the CDR3, the full variable domain is EAGVAQSPRYKIIEKRQSVAFWCNPISGHATLYWYQQILGQGPKLLIQFQNNGVVDDSQLPKDRFSAERLKGVDSTLKIQPAKLEDSAVYLCASSTLAGGPSGANVLTFGAGSRLTVL.

The table lists this clonotype with a few counts. The genes are TRBV4-3 and TRBJ2-1, with D unclear. The CDR3 consists of 15 residues. From germline, CDR1 is LGHNA and CDR2 YSLEER. The V gene lost 0 bases and the J gene lost 5 bases, with 11 bases spanning the gap. CDR3 region: CASSQERRPHNEQFF. In DNA form, the CDR3 reads TGCGCCAGCAGCCAAGAGAGGCGTCCCCACAATGAGCAGTTCTTC.

The CDR3 reads CASSKDQGALYEQYF. CDR3 DNA sequence: TGTGCCAGCTCCAAGGATCAGGGGGCGCTCTACGAGCAGTACTTC. The chain recombines TRBV18 with TRBJ2-7; 8 bases are shared with TRBD1. The CDR3 length is 15 residues. V was pared by 6 bases and J by 3 bases, with 10 bases of the junction left unmatched. Germline lookup yields CDR1 KGHSH and CDR2 LQKENI.

The rearrangement uses TRBV15 and TRBJ2-4; D is unclear. The CDR3 covers 19 residues. V lost 3 bases and J lost 1, with 22 bases in between. Germline CDR1 LNHNV, CDR2 YYDKDF (reference sequence). CDR3 amino acids: CATSSPTEVLIGAKNIQYF. CDR3 coding DNA: TGTGCCACCAGCAGCCCTACAGAGGTGCTCATAGGGGCCAAAAACATTCAGTACTTC. Full variable domain (outside the CDR3, taken from reference TRBV15 and TRBJ2-4): DAMVIQNPRYQVTQFGKPVTLSCSQTLNHNVMYWYQQKSSQAPKLLFHYYDKDFNNEADTPDNFQSRRPNTSFCFLDIRSPGLGDTAMYLCATSSPTEVLIGAKNIQYFGAGTRLSVL.

This chain joins TRBV20-1 and TRBJ2-7, with 8 bases identical to TRBD1. Losses at the gene ends were 2 bases for V and 3 bases for J; bases not matched to a gene: 3. The CDR3 is 13 amino acids. The germline V gene has CDR1 DFQATT and CDR2 SNEGSKA (reference sequence). The CDR3 reads CSARPGGFYEQYF. DNA for the CDR3: TGCAGTGCTAGACCAGGGGGCTTCTACGAGCAGTACTTC.

The rearrangement uses TRBV7-2 and TRBJ2-7, with a weak D call TRBD1 (6 bases). The V gene's germline CDR1 is SGHTA and CDR2 FQGNSA. The length of the CDR3 is 15 residues. Trimming removed 5 bases from V and 6 bases from J, with 20 bases in between. Here the CDR3 reads CASSRNRVEGSEQYF. DNA of the CDR3: TGTGCCAGCAGCCGAAACAGGGTAGAAGGGAGCGAGCAGTACTTC.

V usage is TRBV27 and J usage is TRBJ2-4, with D uncertain. Germline V lookup: CDR1 MNHEY, CDR2 SMNVEV (reference sequence). CDR3 length equals 11 residues. Deletions cut 5 bases from V and 4 bases from J, with 3 bases between. The CDR3 nucleotides read TGTGCCAGCAGTGGGAAAAACATTCAGTACTTC. It specifies CASSGKNIQYF.

This chain joins TRBV5-1 and TRBJ2-3; 7 bases agree with TRBD2. Per germline, CDR1 SGHRS and CDR2 YFSETQ. J was trimmed by 3 bases and V by 2 bases; bases with no gene match: 6. The CDR3 runs 15 residues. In DNA form, the CDR3 reads TGCGCCAGCAGCTTAGCGGGGAGTTATACAGATACGCAGTATTTT. Translation gives CASSLAGSYTDTQYF.

This clonotype was observed at least ten times. This chain uses TRBV12-3 or TRBV12-4 with TRBJ2-2; 8 nucleotides agree with TRBD1. V lost 7 bases and J lost 7; bases outside the gene matches: 11. This CDR3 is 15 amino acids long. CDR3: CASTEADRESGELFF. The CDR3 bases are TGTGCCAGCACCGAGGCGGACAGGGAGAGCGGGGAGCTGTTTTTT.

This chain uses TRBV7-9 with TRBJ1-5, with no clear D. From germline, CDR1 is SEHNR and CDR2 FQNEAQ (reference sequence). The CDR3 contains 14 residues. Trimming cost V 0 bases and J 9 bases, with 12 bases left between them. This CDR3 is CASSLAGPLAPQHF. The CDR3 DNA follows: TGTGCCAGCAGCTTAGCAGGCCCGTTGGCGCCCCAGCATTTT.

V gene TRBV11-2 combines with J gene TRBJ2-2; TRBD2 is a possible D gene (5 bases). CDR1 and CDR2 (germline): SGHAT, FQNNGV. Trimming took off 5 bases at V and 5 bases at J, with 12 bases between the two ends. This CDR3 is built from 14 residues. This CDR3 is CASSGREWTGELFF. CDR3 DNA sequence: TGTGCCAGCAGCGGCCGGGAATGGACCGGGGAGCTGTTTTTT.

V gene TRBV4-1 combines with J gene TRBJ1-1; D gene ambiguous. V lost 0 bases and J lost 0, with 8 bases in between. The CDR3 totals 15 residues. Germline assignment: CDR1 MGHRA and CDR2 YSYEKL. This CDR3 is CASSQESPVNTEAFF. In DNA, the CDR3 is TGCGCCAGCAGCCAAGAGTCCCCTGTGAACACTGAAGCTTTCTTT.